This record looks at one T cell receptor (beta chain) sequence and its context. These data belong to a study of T cell changes during pregnancy in multiple sclerosis. The data were produced by immunoSEQ multiplex PCR, yet TCRdb's version contains in-frame clones alone and is incomplete. Here the sample spans some 51,000 clones, around 94% being singletons. V lost 1 base, J lost 3 bases, and 4 bases lay in between. CDR1 is LGHNT and CDR2 is FRNRAP in the germline V gene. The CDR3 is 12 residues long. The material was CD4+ T cells from peripheral blood mononuclear cells, obtained in the second trimester of pregnancy. The J gene is TRBJ2-7, the V gene TRBV12-5; no clear D. This sequence originates from a female donor with multiple sclerosis, enrolled in a pregnancy study. CDR3 sequence reads: CASGLDSYEQYF. As DNA, the CDR3 is TGTGCTAGTGGTTTGGACAGCTACGAGCAGTACTTC.